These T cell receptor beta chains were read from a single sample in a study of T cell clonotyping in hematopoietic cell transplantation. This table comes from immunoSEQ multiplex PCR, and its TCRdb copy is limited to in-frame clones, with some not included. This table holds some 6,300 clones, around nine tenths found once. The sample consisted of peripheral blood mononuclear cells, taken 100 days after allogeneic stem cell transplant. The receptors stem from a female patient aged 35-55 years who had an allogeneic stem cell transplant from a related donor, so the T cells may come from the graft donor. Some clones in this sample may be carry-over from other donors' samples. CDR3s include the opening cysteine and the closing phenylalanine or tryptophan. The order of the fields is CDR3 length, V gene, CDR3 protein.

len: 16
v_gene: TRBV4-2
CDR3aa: CASSQDAAYPNEKLFF

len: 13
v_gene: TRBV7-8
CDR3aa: CASSLTGTNEQFF

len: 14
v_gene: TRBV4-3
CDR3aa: CASSARGSRYEQFF

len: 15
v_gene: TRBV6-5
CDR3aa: CASSYSGQRGEKLFF

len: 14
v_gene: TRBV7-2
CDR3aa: CASCGLAGVNEQFF

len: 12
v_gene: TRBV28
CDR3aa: CASSLGSGEQYF

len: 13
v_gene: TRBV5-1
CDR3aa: CASSLETVGTQYF

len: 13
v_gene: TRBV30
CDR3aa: CAWSRGQSYEQYF

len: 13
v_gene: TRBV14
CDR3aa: CASSPRLVDEQFF

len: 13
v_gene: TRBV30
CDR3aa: CAWSRDSSYEQYF

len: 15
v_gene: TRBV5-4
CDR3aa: CASSLTSGTQETQYF

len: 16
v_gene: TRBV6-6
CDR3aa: CASSSDELRQGLKLFF

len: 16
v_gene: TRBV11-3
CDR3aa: CASSPGLLYANNEQFF